Following are 5 T cell receptor beta chains from one sample sequenced in a study of OX40 agonist ivuxolimab in advanced cancers. Using immunoSEQ multiplex PCR, the repertoire was profiled, and TCRdb retains in-frame clones only, with some absent. This sample has 90,000 to 100,000 clones; 70% to 90% occur once, and the top ten carry 3% to 4%. The sample was CD4+ or CD8+ T cells sorted from blood, taken in a trial of the OX40 agonist ivuxolimab. These receptors came from an adult with an advanced solid tumor such as melanoma, head and neck, liver or kidney cancer.

The chain joins TRBV11-3 to TRBJ2-3; 9 nucleotides match TRBD2. Trimming cost V 1 base and J 4 bases; bases outside gene matches: 6. The CDR3 is made up of 16 amino acids. Per the germline V gene, CDR1 is SGHNT and CDR2 is YENEEA. CDR3 region: CASSLGPSGKSDTQYF. The CDR3 nucleotides read TGTGCCAGCAGCTTAGGACCTAGCGGGAAATCAGATACGCAGTATTTT.

The V call is TRBV7-2, the J call TRBJ2-5; D is possibly TRBD2 (7 bases). Germline CDR1 and CDR2: SGHTA and FQGNSA. This CDR3 contains 14 residues. With 7 bases removed from V and 7 bases from J, the gap between germline ends came to 19 bases. CDR3 nucleotides: TGTGCCAGCACCACAAACCCGGGGGGCGGGACCCAGTACTTC. Translating gives CASTTNPGGGTQYF.

The chain is built from TRBV5-1 and TRBJ1-1; TRBD1 matches at 8 bases. Unmatched junction bases numbered 5, after V lost 0 bases and J lost 1 base. Germline V gives CDR1 SGHRS, CDR2 YFSETQ. The CDR3 covers 16 residues. CDR3 sequence reads: CASSLGRGLRNTEAFF. The CDR3 DNA sequence: TGCGCCAGCAGCTTGGGCAGGGGGCTACGGAACACTGAAGCTTTCTTT.

J is TRBJ2-1 and V is TRBV5-5; 8 bases agree with TRBD1. The CDR3 is 14 amino acids. With V trimmed by 0 bases and J by 4 bases, 0 bases remained unmatched. The germline V gene encodes CDR1 SGHKS and CDR2 YYEKEE (reference sequence). The DNA for the CDR3 is TGTGCCAGCAGCTTGGGACAGGGGTACAATGAGCAGTTCTTC. Encoded protein: CASSLGQGYNEQFF. The full variable domain, completed using reference TRBV5-5 and TRBJ2-1, is DAGVTQSPTHLIKTRGQQVTLRCSPISGHKSVSWYQQVLGQGPQFIFQYYEKEERGRGNFPDRFSARQFPNYSSELNVNALLLGDSALYLCASSLGQGYNEQFFGPGTRLTVL.

This chain uses TRBV27 with TRBJ2-7, with 9 bases aligning to TRBD2. The V segment lost 1 base and the J segment 5 bases; nucleotides outside the gene matches: 6. CDR3 length: 15 residues. Germline assignment: CDR1 MNHEY and CDR2 SMNVEV (reference sequence). The CDR3 sequence is CASSLLGLALDEQYF. CDR3 in DNA: TGTGCCAGCAGTTTATTGGGACTAGCCCTCGACGAGCAGTACTTC.